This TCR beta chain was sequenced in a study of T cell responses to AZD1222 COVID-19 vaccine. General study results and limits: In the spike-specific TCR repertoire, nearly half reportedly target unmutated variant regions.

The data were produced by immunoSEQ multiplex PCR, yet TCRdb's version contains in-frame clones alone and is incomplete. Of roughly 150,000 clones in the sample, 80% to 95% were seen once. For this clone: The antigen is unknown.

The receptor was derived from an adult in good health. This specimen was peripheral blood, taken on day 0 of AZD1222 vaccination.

CDR3 amino acids: CASSPGTQLTDTQYF. The CDR3 DNA follows: TGCGCCAGCAGCCCCGGGACACAACTCACAGATACGCAGTATTTT. The V call is TRBV10-1, the J call TRBJ2-3, with D possibly TRBD1 on 6 matching bases. From germline, CDR1 is WNHNN and CDR2 SYGVQD (reference sequence). Trimming left V 6 bases short and J 2 bases short, with 15 bases between. This CDR3 contains 15 residues.